This is a list of T cell receptor beta chains from one sample in a study of T cells in localized non-small cell lung cancer. Method: immunoSEQ multiplex PCR; TCRdb's copy keeps in-frame clones and lacks some. This sample yields approximately 30,000 clones, of which 88% are seen a single time; under 5% belongs to the top ten. This specimen consisted of peripheral blood, obtained before any cancer treatment. These receptors came from a woman aged 35 to 69 with stage I lung adenocarcinoma. Each CDR3 is given with its conserved first and last residue. A D gene is named only where the DNA matches it firmly. Where a row states a size, it is once, few, many or the class of an expanded clone; other rows omit it.

J gene: TRBJ1-5
CDR3 length: 12
clone size: -
V gene: TRBV15
D gene: -
CDR3 DNA: TGTGCCACCAGCAGAGGCAATCAGCCCCAGCATTTT
CDR3 protein: CATSRGNQPQHF

J gene: TRBJ2-1
CDR3 length: 15
clone size: -
V gene: TRBV7-8
D gene: -
CDR3 DNA: TGTGCCAGCACCTCTAGACAGGTCGGAAGGAATGAGCAGTTCTTC
CDR3 protein: CASTSRQVGRNEQFF

J gene: TRBJ2-3
CDR3 length: 17
clone size: -
V gene: TRBV2
D gene: TRBD1
CDR3 DNA: TGTGCCAGCAGTGGCCCAACAAAGGGACAGGGAAGAGATACGCAGTATTTT
CDR3 protein: CASSGPTKGQGRDTQYF

J gene: TRBJ1-5
CDR3 length: 12
clone size: -
V gene: TRBV30
D gene: -
CDR3 DNA: TGTGCCTGGAGTCAAGGCAATCAGCCCCAGCATTTT
CDR3 protein: CAWSQGNQPQHF

J gene: TRBJ2-7
CDR3 length: 14
clone size: -
V gene: TRBV7-9
D gene: TRBD1
CDR3 DNA: TGTGCCAGCAGCCCGACAGGGGGATCCTACGAGCAGTACTTC
CDR3 protein: CASSPTGGSYEQYF

J gene: TRBJ1-1
CDR3 length: 13
clone size: -
V gene: TRBV30
D gene: -
CDR3 DNA: TGTGCCTGGAGTGTTAAACGGGGGACTGAAGCTTTCTTT
CDR3 protein: CAWSVKRGTEAFF

J gene: TRBJ2-7
CDR3 length: 14
clone size: -
V gene: TRBV7-2
D gene: -
CDR3 DNA: TGTGCCAGCACCCCGCAGGGCAGCTCCTACGAGCAGTACTTC
CDR3 protein: CASTPQGSSYEQYF

J gene: TRBJ1-2
CDR3 length: 14
clone size: -
V gene: TRBV27
D gene: -
CDR3 DNA: TGTGCCAGCAGTTTTAAACAGGAGAACTATGGCTACACCTTC
CDR3 protein: CASSFKQENYGYTF

J gene: TRBJ1-5
CDR3 length: 12
clone size: -
V gene: TRBV11-2
D gene: -
CDR3 DNA: TGTGCCAGCAGCTCAGGGAATCAGCCCCAGCATTTT
CDR3 protein: CASSSGNQPQHF

J gene: TRBJ2-2
CDR3 length: 16
clone size: -
V gene: TRBV15
D gene: -
CDR3 DNA: TGTGCCACCAGCAGAGGGGGTAGGGGGTACACCGGGGAGCTGTTTTTT
CDR3 protein: CATSRGGRGYTGELFF

J gene: TRBJ1-5
CDR3 length: 15
clone size: few
V gene: TRBV7-8
D gene: -
CDR3 DNA: TGTGCCAGCAGCCCCGACAGGTTGGGCAATCAGCCCCAGCATTTT
CDR3 protein: CASSPDRLGNQPQHF

J gene: TRBJ2-7
CDR3 length: 16
clone size: -
V gene: TRBV4-3
D gene: TRBD1
CDR3 DNA: TGCGCCAGCAGCCAAACAGCCGGGACAGGGACCTACGAGCAGTACTTC
CDR3 protein: CASSQTAGTGTYEQYF

J gene: TRBJ1-2
CDR3 length: 16
clone size: -
V gene: TRBV2
D gene: TRBD1
CDR3 DNA: TGTGCCAGCAGTGAGGGTCCGGGACAGACAAACTATGGCTACACCTTC
CDR3 protein: CASSEGPGQTNYGYTF

J gene: TRBJ1-3
CDR3 length: 16
clone size: -
V gene: TRBV11-3
D gene: -
CDR3 DNA: TGTGCCAGCAGCTTAGCTCCCAGCTCTTCTGGAAACACCATATATTTT
CDR3 protein: CASSLAPSSSGNTIYF

J gene: TRBJ2-7
CDR3 length: 13
clone size: -
V gene: TRBV7-8
D gene: TRBD1
CDR3 DNA: TGTGCCAGCAGCCCGGACAGGGATTACGAGCAGTACTTC
CDR3 protein: CASSPDRDYEQYF

J gene: TRBJ2-7
CDR3 length: 15
clone size: -
V gene: TRBV9
D gene: -
CDR3 DNA: TGTGCCAGCAGCGTAGGTGGCAGTAGCTCCCAGCAGCAGTACTTC
CDR3 protein: CASSVGGSSSQQQYF

J gene: TRBJ1-5
CDR3 length: 14
clone size: once
V gene: TRBV19
D gene: -
CDR3 DNA: TGTGCCAGTAGTATCACAGGAGGCAATCAGCCCCAGCATTTT
CDR3 protein: CASSITGGNQPQHF

J gene: TRBJ2-3
CDR3 length: 14
clone size: -
V gene: TRBV11-2
D gene: -
CDR3 DNA: TGTGCCAGCAGCTTAGGGCAGAGCACAGATACGCAGTATTTT
CDR3 protein: CASSLGQSTDTQYF

J gene: TRBJ1-3
CDR3 length: 12
clone size: -
V gene: TRBV28
D gene: TRBD1
CDR3 DNA: TGTGCAGCAGGGGGAGGGCCAAACACCATATATTTT
CDR3 protein: CAAGGGPNTIYF

J gene: TRBJ1-1
CDR3 length: 13
clone size: -
V gene: TRBV4-1
D gene: -
CDR3 DNA: TGCGCCAGCAGCTGGCGGGGACTCACTGAAGCTTTCTTT
CDR3 protein: CASSWRGLTEAFF

J gene: TRBJ2-1
CDR3 length: 17
clone size: -
V gene: TRBV27
D gene: TRBD2
CDR3 DNA: TGTGCCAGCAGTGCAAATGAAGCGGGGGGGCTGGGTAATGAGCAGTTCTTC
CDR3 protein: CASSANEAGGLGNEQFF

J gene: TRBJ2-5
CDR3 length: 14
clone size: -
V gene: TRBV5-4
D gene: TRBD2
CDR3 DNA: TGTGCCAGCAGCCAGCGGGGGATAGGGGAGACCCAGTACTTC
CDR3 protein: CASSQRGIGETQYF

J gene: TRBJ1-5
CDR3 length: 13
clone size: -
V gene: TRBV9
D gene: -
CDR3 DNA: TGTGCCAGCAGCGAACAGGGAGATCAGCCCCAGCATTTT
CDR3 protein: CASSEQGDQPQHF

J gene: TRBJ2-5
CDR3 length: 16
clone size: -
V gene: TRBV4-2
D gene: -
CDR3 DNA: TGTGCCAGCAGCCAACCCGGTAGGGGAAGACAAGAGACCCAGTACTTC
CDR3 protein: CASSQPGRGRQETQYF

J gene: TRBJ2-1
CDR3 length: 14
clone size: -
V gene: TRBV27
D gene: -
CDR3 DNA: TGTGCCAGCAGTTTATCGAGGAAGGGGCATGAGCAGTTCTTC
CDR3 protein: CASSLSRKGHEQFF

J gene: TRBJ2-5
CDR3 length: 12
clone size: -
V gene: TRBV2
D gene: -
CDR3 DNA: TGTGCCAGCAGAGGCCTTAGAAGGGCCCAGTACTTC
CDR3 protein: CASRGLRRAQYF

J gene: TRBJ1-3
CDR3 length: 17
clone size: once
V gene: TRBV11-2
D gene: TRBD1
CDR3 DNA: TGTGCCAGCAGCCCCAGGACAGGGGCGAGCTCTGGAAACACCATATATTTT
CDR3 protein: CASSPRTGASSGNTIYF

J gene: TRBJ2-1
CDR3 length: 12
clone size: -
V gene: TRBV11-3
D gene: TRBD1
CDR3 DNA: TGTGCCAGCAGCCAACCAGACAGGGTGCGGTTCTTC
CDR3 protein: CASSQPDRVRFF

J gene: TRBJ1-5
CDR3 length: 13
clone size: -
V gene: TRBV19
D gene: TRBD1
CDR3 DNA: TGTGCCAGTGGGGACAGCTACAATCAGCCCCAGCATTTT
CDR3 protein: CASGDSYNQPQHF

J gene: TRBJ2-7
CDR3 length: 13
clone size: -
V gene: TRBV29-1
D gene: TRBD2
CDR3 DNA: TGCAGCGCCGAAGCCGGGGGGGTTGGGGAGCAGTACTTC
CDR3 protein: CSAEAGGVGEQYF

J gene: TRBJ1-6
CDR3 length: 15
clone size: -
V gene: TRBV6-4
D gene: -
CDR3 DNA: TGTGCCAGCAGTCAGGCAGCCAGCTATAATTCACCCCTCCACTTT
CDR3 protein: CASSQAASYNSPLHF

J gene: TRBJ1-1
CDR3 length: 13
clone size: -
V gene: TRBV11-3
D gene: TRBD1
CDR3 DNA: TGTGCCAGCAGCCGGGACAGGTTAACTGAAGCTTTCTTT
CDR3 protein: CASSRDRLTEAFF

J gene: TRBJ2-6
CDR3 length: 17
clone size: -
V gene: TRBV29-1
D gene: -
CDR3 DNA: TGCAGCGTTGAAGTTTCCGGCAGCAACTCTGGGGCCAACGTCCTGACTTTC
CDR3 protein: CSVEVSGSNSGANVLTF

J gene: TRBJ1-1
CDR3 length: 14
clone size: -
V gene: TRBV27
D gene: -
CDR3 DNA: TGTGCCAGCAGTTACAACGATGCGAACACTGAAGCTTTCTTT
CDR3 protein: CASSYNDANTEAFF

J gene: TRBJ1-1
CDR3 length: 13
clone size: -
V gene: TRBV6-4
D gene: -
CDR3 DNA: TGTGCCAGCAGGATACAGGGGAACACTGAAGCTTTCTTT
CDR3 protein: CASRIQGNTEAFF

J gene: TRBJ1-2
CDR3 length: 14
clone size: -
V gene: TRBV5-8
D gene: -
CDR3 DNA: TGTGCCAGCAGCTTGGCCCACGTATACTATGGCTACACCTTC
CDR3 protein: CASSLAHVYYGYTF

J gene: TRBJ1-1
CDR3 length: 12
clone size: -
V gene: TRBV27
D gene: -
CDR3 DNA: TGTGCCAGCGGTTCGGGGGCTATCAGGGCTTTCTTT
CDR3 protein: CASGSGAIRAFF

J gene: TRBJ2-3
CDR3 length: 16
clone size: -
V gene: TRBV5-5
D gene: -
CDR3 DNA: TGTGCCAGCAGCTTGGTGGAGGGGGGCAGTACAGATACGCAGTATTTT
CDR3 protein: CASSLVEGGSTDTQYF

J gene: TRBJ2-5
CDR3 length: 14
clone size: -
V gene: TRBV18
D gene: TRBD1
CDR3 DNA: TGTGCCAGCTCACCAGGGACAGGGGACGAGACCCAGTACTTC
CDR3 protein: CASSPGTGDETQYF

J gene: TRBJ1-2
CDR3 length: 13
clone size: -
V gene: TRBV7-2
D gene: -
CDR3 DNA: TGTGCCAGCAGCTTTGGTGACGGTTATGGCTACACCTTC
CDR3 protein: CASSFGDGYGYTF

J gene: TRBJ2-2
CDR3 length: 16
clone size: -
V gene: TRBV5-6
D gene: -
CDR3 DNA: TGTGCCAGCAGCTTTTCACCAGGGGTGAACACCGGGGAGCTGTTTTTT
CDR3 protein: CASSFSPGVNTGELFF